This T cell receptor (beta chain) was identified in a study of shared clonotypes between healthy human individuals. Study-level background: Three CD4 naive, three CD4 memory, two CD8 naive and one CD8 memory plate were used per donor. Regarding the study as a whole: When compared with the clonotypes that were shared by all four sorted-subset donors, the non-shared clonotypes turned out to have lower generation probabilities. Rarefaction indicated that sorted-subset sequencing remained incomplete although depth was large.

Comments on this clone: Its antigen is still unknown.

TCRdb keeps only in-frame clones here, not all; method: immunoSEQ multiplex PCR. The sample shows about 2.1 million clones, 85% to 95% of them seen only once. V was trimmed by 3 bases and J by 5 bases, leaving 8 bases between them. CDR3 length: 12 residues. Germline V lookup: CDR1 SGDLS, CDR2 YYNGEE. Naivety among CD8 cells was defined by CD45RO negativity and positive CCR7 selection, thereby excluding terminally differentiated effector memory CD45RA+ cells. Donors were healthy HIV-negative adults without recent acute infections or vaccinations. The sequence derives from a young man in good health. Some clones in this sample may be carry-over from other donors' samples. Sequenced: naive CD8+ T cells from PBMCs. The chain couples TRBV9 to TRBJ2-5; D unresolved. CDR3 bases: TGTGCCAGCAGCGATTTTAGGGAGACCCAGTACTTC. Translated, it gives CASSDFRETQYF.